This T cell receptor beta chain was recorded in a study of CD8+ T cells in alopecia areata. Study overall: Patients in the treated group were given tofacitinib by mouth, 5 to 10 mg twice a day.

RNA, once extracted, was reverse transcribed into cDNA for use as the sequencing template. Data came from immunoSEQ multiplex PCR; TCRdb stores just in-frame clones and leaves some out. The data contain approximately 59,000 clones, about 44% of them singletons. The CDR3 has 18 amino acids. The germline CDR1 and CDR2 sequences are SGDLS and YYNGEE. J gave up 0 bases and V 0 bases, and 8 bases lay outside the gene matches. This material consisted of CD8+ T cells sorted from blood, taken at week 0. The chain employs TRBV9 and TRBJ2-3; 9 bases align to TRBD2. The sequence derives from a human donor with alopecia areata. For the CDR3, the DNA is TGTGCCAGCAGCGTAGGGACTAGCGTGAGGGGAAGCACAGATACGCAGTATTTT. Its protein product is CASSVGTSVRGSTDTQYF.